Listed here are 7 T cell receptor beta chains from one sample, sequenced in a study of blood T cell repertoires in COVID-19. Clones were read by immunoSEQ multiplex PCR, and TCRdb kept only the in-frame ones, dropping some. The data show 220,000 or so clones, 84% seen once. Sequencing was done on a sample of PBMCs or T cells enriched from blood (not recorded which). The receptors shown here come from a middle-aged woman who had recovered from COVID-19.

This sequence joins TRBV30 and TRBJ2-2, with a tentative D call TRBD2 (5 bases). Trimming took off 0 bases at V and 1 base at J, with 6 bases between the two ends. There are 14 residues in the CDR3. Per germline, CDR1 GTSNPN and CDR2 SVGIG (reference sequence). This CDR3 reads CAWSVGGNTGELFF. In DNA, the CDR3 is TGTGCCTGGAGTGTCGGAGGGAACACCGGGGAGCTGTTTTTT.

The genes are TRBV5-1 and TRBJ2-5, with TRBD2 matching over 8 bases. Trimming cost V 2 bases and J 4 bases; bases outside gene matches: 1. The CDR3 spans 13 residues. CDR1 and CDR2 from the germline V gene are SGHRS and YFSETQ. The CDR3 region is CASSFGTRETQYF. The CDR3 DNA sequence: TGCGCCAGCAGCTTCGGGACTAGAGAGACCCAGTACTTC.

The V and J genes are TRBV6-5 and TRBJ1-5; 7 bases are shared with TRBD1. CDR1 and CDR2 from the germline V gene are MNHEY and SVGAGI. The V and J ends lost 6 bases and 0 bases, in that order; junction bases with no gene match: 5. The CDR3 totals 15 residues. CDR3 in amino acids: CASSLTGDSNQPQHF. CDR3 coding DNA: TGTGCCAGCAGCCTAACAGGGGATAGCAATCAGCCCCAGCATTTT.

This chain links TRBV10-3 with TRBJ2-5; 8 bases fit TRBD2. CDR3 size: 13 residues. The germline CDR1 and CDR2 sequences are ENHRY and SYGVKD. With 6 bases clipped from V and 2 bases from J, the junction kept 2 bases outside the gene matches. In DNA form, the CDR3 reads TGTGCCATCAGCGGGGGGGGGCAAGAGACCCAGTACTTC. Its translation is CAISGGGQETQYF.

The chain has TRBV29-1 and TRBJ1-2; possibly TRBD1 for D (6 bases). Trimming stripped 7 bases from V and 6 bases from J, with 18 bases between. CDR1 and CDR2 (germline): SQVTM, ANQGSEA. The CDR3 totals 13 residues. The CDR3 nucleotides are TGCAGCGCGGCTCGTGGCAGGGGAGATGGCTACACCTTC. This sequence encodes CSAARGRGDGYTF.

The V call is TRBV5-4, the J call TRBJ2-2, with a possible D match to TRBD1 (5 bases). Trimming removed 2 bases from V and 4 bases from J, with 9 bases in between. The CDR3 spans 14 residues. Per germline, CDR1 SGHNT and CDR2 YYREEE (reference sequence). The CDR3 spells CASSFSGSTGELFF. In DNA, the CDR3 is TGTGCCAGCAGCTTTTCAGGGTCCACCGGGGAGCTGTTTTTT.

The chain has TRBV9 and TRBJ1-6; D possibly corresponds to TRBD1 (6 bases). CDR1 SGDLS and CDR2 YYNGEE come from the germline V gene. With 4 bases removed from V and 5 bases from J, the gap between germline ends came to 13 bases. The CDR3 is 15 residues long. The CDR3 spells CASSPRGQNNSPLHF. Here the CDR3 DNA reads TGTGCCAGCAGCCCTCGAGGACAGAATAATTCACCCCTCCACTTT.